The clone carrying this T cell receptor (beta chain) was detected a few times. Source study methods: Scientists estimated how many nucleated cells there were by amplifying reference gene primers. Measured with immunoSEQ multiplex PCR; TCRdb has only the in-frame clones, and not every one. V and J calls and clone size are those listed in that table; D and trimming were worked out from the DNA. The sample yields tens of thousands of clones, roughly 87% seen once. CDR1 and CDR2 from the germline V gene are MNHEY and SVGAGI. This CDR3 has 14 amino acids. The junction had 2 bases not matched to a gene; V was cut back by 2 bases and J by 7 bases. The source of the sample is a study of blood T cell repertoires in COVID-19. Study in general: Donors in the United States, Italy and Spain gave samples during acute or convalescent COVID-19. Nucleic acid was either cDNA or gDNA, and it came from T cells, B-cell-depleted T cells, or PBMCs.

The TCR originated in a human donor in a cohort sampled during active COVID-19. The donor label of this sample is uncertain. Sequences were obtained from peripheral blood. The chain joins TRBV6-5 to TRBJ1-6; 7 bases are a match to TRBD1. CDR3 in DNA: TGTGCCAGCAGTTACCGGGACAGAAATTCACCCCTCCACTTT. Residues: CASSYRDRNSPLHF.